These 29 T cell receptor beta chains came from one sample sequenced in a study of T cell responses to AZD1222 COVID-19 vaccine. Profiled with immunoSEQ multiplex PCR; TCRdb holds only in-frame clones, not every one. The table includes 120,000 or so clones, around nine tenths detected once. The material sequenced was peripheral blood, taken 28 days after the second dose of the MenACWY control vaccine. These receptors all stem from an adult who received the MenACWY meningococcal vaccine as a control.

The chain employs TRBV20-1 and TRBJ1-3; unclear D gene. This CDR3 is built from 12 residues. Trimming took 3 bases from V and 2 from J, leaving 5 bases between them. The germline gives CDR1 DFQATT, CDR2 SNEGSKA (reference sequence). CDR3 DNA: TGCAGTGCTAGTTCTGCTGGAAACACCATATATTTT. It translates to CSASSAGNTIYF.

This clone occurred once. CDR3 sequence: CASSLRDTQYF. The CDR3 DNA follows: TGTGCCAGCAGTTTAAGAGATACGCAGTATTTT. This sequence joins TRBV12-3 or TRBV12-4 and TRBJ2-3; D not certain. The CDR3 sequence is 11 residues long. V gave up 2 bases and J gave up 5 bases, with 2 bases separating them.

The chain has TRBV7-2 and TRBJ1-2; D unresolved. Germline CDR1 and CDR2: SGHTA and FQGNSA. The CDR3 is 15 amino acids. V lost 5 bases and J 0 bases, leaving 13 bases between the germline ends. The CDR3 loop is CASSPEWGTNYGYTF. The DNA of the CDR3 is TGTGCCAGCAGCCCGGAGTGGGGAACTAACTATGGCTACACCTTC.

V is TRBV28 and J is TRBJ2-5; 7 bases line up with TRBD2. The J segment lost 5 bases and the V segment lost 5 bases, leaving 2 bases of the junction unmatched. The germline gives CDR1 MDHEN, CDR2 SYDVKM. The CDR3 sequence is 12 residues long. The CDR3 DNA follows: TGTGCCAGCAGTATCGGGGGGGAGACCCAGTACTTC. Its translation is CASSIGGETQYF.

The genes are TRBV15 and TRBJ1-1; TRBD1 matches 11 bases. V was clipped by 0 bases and J by 5 bases; unmatched bases: 11. Per germline, CDR1 LNHNV and CDR2 YYDKDF (reference sequence). The CDR3 contains 18 residues. The CDR3 protein is CATSRDGGGQGARTEAFF. As DNA, the CDR3 is TGTGCCACCAGCAGAGATGGGGGTGGACAGGGGGCCCGAACTGAAGCTTTCTTT.

The rearrangement links TRBV6-1 to TRBJ2-4, with TRBD2 identical over 7 bases. The V segment lost 2 bases and the J segment 1 base; nucleotides outside the gene matches: 5. Germline V gene lookup returns CDR1 MNHNS and CDR2 SASEGT. The CDR3 sequence is 16 residues long. The CDR3 DNA sequence: TGTGCCAGCAGTGAACCTGGCGGGGGTGCCAAAAACATTCAGTACTTC. Residues: CASSEPGGGAKNIQYF.

J is TRBJ2-1 and V is TRBV6-2 or TRBV6-3; no firm D call. CDR1 is MNHEY and CDR2 is SVGEGT in the germline V gene. There are 13 residues in the CDR3. V lost 4 bases and J 4 bases, leaving 8 bases between the germline ends. CDR3 loop: CASSFTQYNEQFF. CDR3 nucleotides: TGTGCCAGCAGTTTCACACAGTACAATGAGCAGTTCTTC.

The V and J genes are TRBV18 and TRBJ2-7; D is possibly TRBD2 (6 bases). The CDR3 runs to 15 residues. Germline loops: CDR1 KGHSH, CDR2 LQKENI. Trimming removed 2 bases at V and 3 bases at J, with 14 bases between. CDR3: CASSPSADSGYEQYF. The CDR3 DNA is TGTGCCAGCTCACCATCCGCGGATAGCGGCTACGAGCAGTACTTC.

The rearrangement links TRBV19 to TRBJ1-3; maybe TRBD1 (5 bases). Germline assignment: CDR1 LNHDA and CDR2 SQIVND (reference sequence). The CDR3 is 16 residues long. Trimming removed 3 bases from V and 0 bases from J, with 12 bases in between. CDR3 nucleotides: TGTGCCAGTAGTATTCCCGGCAGGGCCTCTGGAAACACCATATATTTT. It specifies CASSIPGRASGNTIYF.

The gene calls are TRBV19 and TRBJ1-3, with D hard to call. CDR1 and CDR2 from the germline V gene are LNHDA and SQIVND (reference sequence). The CDR3 totals 12 residues. The V and J ends lost 6 bases and 0 bases respectively, with 3 bases between them. The CDR3 DNA is TGTGCCAGTAGCCTCTCTGGAAACACCATATATTTT. It encodes CASSLSGNTIYF.

The CDR3 here is CASSLRGSYEQFF. CDR3 sequence (DNA): TGTGCCAGCAGCCTACGGGGTTCGTATGAGCAGTTCTTC. The rearrangement links TRBV11-2 to TRBJ2-1; D may be TRBD2 (5 bases). With 5 bases removed from V and 8 bases from J, the gap between germline ends came to 13 bases. The germline V gene encodes CDR1 SGHAT and CDR2 FQNNGV. The CDR3 loop spans 13 amino acids. The full variable domain, with the rest looked up from reference TRBV11-2 and TRBJ2-1, is EAGVAQSPRYKIIEKRQSVAFWCNPISGHATLYWYQQILGQGPKLLIQFQNNGVVDDSQLPKDRFSAERLKGVDSTLKIQPAKLEDSAVYLCASSLRGSYEQFFGPGTRLTVL.

The V and J genes are TRBV2 and TRBJ2-1; D perhaps matches TRBD2 (6 bases). CDR1 and CDR2 from the germline V gene are SNHLY and FYNNEI. V dropped 7 bases and J dropped 10 bases, with 26 bases sitting between them. There are 16 residues in the CDR3. The CDR3 coding sequence is TGTGCCAGCACCCCCGGGACTGGATTATCGATAGACGAGCAGTTCTTC. Translation gives CASTPGTGLSIDEQFF.

This clone occurred once. The chain joins TRBV19 to TRBJ1-1, with D hard to call. The CDR3 is made up of 14 amino acids. Per germline, CDR1 LNHDA and CDR2 SQIVND (reference sequence). Deletions cut 3 bases from V and 0 bases from J, with 8 bases between. The CDR3 region has the DNA TGTGCCAGTAGTATTCGTAGTATGAACACTGAAGCTTTCTTT. Residues: CASSIRSMNTEAFF.

V gene TRBV3-1 (or the pseudogene TRBV3-2) combines with J gene TRBJ1-1; D gene unclear. V gave up 4 bases and J gave up 3 bases, with 9 bases separating them. CDR1 is LGHDT, CDR2 YNNKEL, per germline (reference sequence). The length of the CDR3 is 13 residues. The CDR3 loop reads CASSPKGDTEAFF. The DNA for the CDR3 is TGTGCCAGCAGCCCGAAGGGTGACACTGAAGCTTTCTTT.

The J gene is TRBJ1-1, the V gene TRBV6-5, with a weak D call TRBD1 (5 bases). The CDR3 is 15 residues long. V was cut by 5 bases and J by 1 base, with 14 bases left in between. Looked up from germline, CDR1 is MNHEY and CDR2 is SVGAGI. Here the CDR3 DNA reads TGTGCCAGCAGTATCCGGGGCCATTGGAACACTGAAGCTTTCTTT. Translating gives CASSIRGHWNTEAFF.

The CDR3 spells CASSILGNQPQHF. CDR3 nucleotide sequence: TGTGCCAGCAGCATACTCGGCAATCAGCCCCAGCATTTT. The chain employs TRBV7-6 and TRBJ1-5; D is undetermined. In germline, CDR1 is SGHVS, CDR2 FNYEAQ. CDR3 size: 13 residues. V gave up 5 bases and J gave up 2 bases, with 7 bases separating them.

Only a few counts were recorded for this clone. The chain is built from TRBV5-8 and TRBJ1-2; no definite D call. The V end was cut by 5 bases, the J end by 4 bases, with 6 bases between. The CDR3 covers 11 residues. Germline loops: CDR1 SGHTS, CDR2 YDEGEE. CDR3 residues: CASRAVYGYTF. CDR3 sequence (DNA): TGTGCCAGCAGGGCGGTCTATGGCTACACCTTC.

The rearrangement uses TRBV9 and TRBJ2-2; D may match TRBD1 or TRBD2 (6 bases each). This CDR3 has 14 amino acids. The V gene's germline CDR1 is SGDLS and CDR2 YYNGEE. V was cut by 3 bases and J by 7 bases, with 13 bases left in between. The CDR3 sequence is CASSENREDGELFF. The DNA for the CDR3 is TGTGCCAGCAGCGAAAACAGGGAGGACGGGGAGCTGTTTTTT.

This clone was picked up one time. The V and J genes are TRBV7-3 and TRBJ2-1, with 9 bases that match TRBD2. CDR3 length: 15 residues. The junction had 1 base not matched to a gene; V was cut back by 3 bases and J by 1 base. Germline CDR1 SGHTA, CDR2 FQGTGA. CDR3 DNA: TGTGCCAGCAGCTTTAGCGGGAGTTCCTACAATGAGCAGTTCTTC. This translates into CASSFSGSSYNEQFF. Full variable domain (remainder filled in from reference TRBV7-3 and TRBJ2-1): GAGVSQTPSNKVTEKGKYVELRCDPISGHTALYWYRQSLGQGPEFLIYFQGTGAADDSGLPNDRFFAVRPEGSVSTLKIQRTERGDSAVYLCASSFSGSSYNEQFFGPGTRLTVL.

This chain links TRBV6-1 with TRBJ1-5, with D hard to call. CDR3 length: 12 residues. V was shortened by 3 bases and J by 4 bases, with 4 bases between the two germline ends. Germline V gene lookup returns CDR1 MNHNS and CDR2 SASEGT. The chain's CDR3 is CASSDPNQPQHF. DNA of the CDR3: TGTGCCAGCAGTGACCCAAATCAGCCCCAGCATTTT.

The chain joins TRBV2 to TRBJ2-3, with 9 bases aligning to TRBD2. The CDR3 runs 16 residues. CDR1 and CDR2 from the germline V gene are SNHLY and FYNNEI. J lost 5 bases, V lost 5 bases, and 11 bases had no gene match. In DNA, the CDR3 is TGTGCCAGCAGTACCCTAGCGGGGAGGCCGGGAGATACGCAGTATTTT. It specifies CASSTLAGRPGDTQYF.

The sample holds one count of this clone. The genes are TRBV18 and TRBJ1-1; TRBD1 might be the D (6 bases). CDR3 length: 15 amino acids. Germline CDR1 and CDR2: KGHSH and LQKENI. Trimming removed 6 bases from V and 0 bases from J, with 14 bases in between. In DNA, the CDR3 is TGTGCCAGCTCCAACCGCCAGGGGTTGAACACTGAAGCTTTCTTT. Translated: CASSNRQGLNTEAFF.

The V call is TRBV10-3, the J call TRBJ1-1; TRBD1 aligns across 7 bases. The germline gives CDR1 ENHRY, CDR2 SYGVKD. J gave up 0 bases and V 6 bases, and 4 bases lay outside the gene matches. The CDR3 loop spans 14 amino acids. CDR3 DNA: TGTGCCATCAGATCGACAGGGCTGAACACTGAAGCTTTCTTT. This encodes CAIRSTGLNTEAFF.

This clone showed up just a few times. The genes are TRBV5-1 and TRBJ1-1; tentatively, D is TRBD1 (6 bases). Trimming stripped 3 bases from V and 4 bases from J, with 10 bases between. Per germline, CDR1 SGHRS and CDR2 YFSETQ. CDR3 size: 13 residues. In DNA, the CDR3 is TGCGCCAGCAGCTGGAGACAGGCCACTGAAGCTTTCTTT. Protein sequence: CASSWRQATEAFF.

The rearrangement joins TRBV7-9 to TRBJ2-1; maybe TRBD2 (5 bases). This CDR3 contains 16 residues. The germline CDR1 and CDR2 sequences are SEHNR and FQNEAQ (reference sequence). Trimming pared 5 bases from V and 9 bases from J, leaving 23 bases between. This CDR3 reads CASSLSPGYPNFEQFF. CDR3 DNA sequence: TGTGCCAGCAGCCTGTCTCCGGGGTACCCCAATTTTGAGCAGTTCTTC.

The chain carries TRBV11-1 and TRBJ2-7; D is possibly TRBD1 (5 bases). V was cut by 5 bases and J by 3 bases, with 14 bases left in between. The CDR3 spans 14 residues. Germline V gene lookup returns CDR1 SGHAT and CDR2 FQDESV (reference sequence). In DNA, the CDR3 is TGTGCCAGCAGCCATCAAGGGGAATTCTACGAGCAGTACTTC. It yields the protein CASSHQGEFYEQYF.

This rearrangement joins TRBV19 to TRBJ1-1, with TRBD1 as a possible D gene (6 bases). CDR3 size: 15 residues. Germline V gives CDR1 LNHDA, CDR2 SQIVND (reference sequence). The ends were cut back, 3 bases at V and 2 bases at J, with 13 bases in the middle. CDR3 residues: CASSMTGTLNTEAFF. The CDR3 DNA follows: TGTGCCAGTAGTATGACCGGGACACTAAACACTGAAGCTTTCTTT.

The chain uses TRBV7-9 and TRBJ1-2; D remains ambiguous. V dropped 1 base and J dropped 8 bases, with 14 bases sitting between them. The CDR3 loop spans 14 amino acids. Per germline, CDR1 SEHNR and CDR2 FQNEAQ (reference sequence). The CDR3 spells CASSLEHGTNGYTF. For the CDR3, the DNA is TGTGCCAGCAGCTTAGAGCACGGAACCAACGGCTACACCTTC.

The V and J genes are TRBV5-1 and TRBJ2-2; D unclear. V was shortened by 0 bases and J by 7 bases, with 10 bases between the two germline ends. The CDR3 has 14 residues. Germline V gene lookup returns CDR1 SGHRS and CDR2 YFSETQ. As DNA, the CDR3 is TGCGCCAGCAGCTTGGCGTTTTCGATCGGGGAGCTGTTTTTT. It codes for CASSLAFSIGELFF.